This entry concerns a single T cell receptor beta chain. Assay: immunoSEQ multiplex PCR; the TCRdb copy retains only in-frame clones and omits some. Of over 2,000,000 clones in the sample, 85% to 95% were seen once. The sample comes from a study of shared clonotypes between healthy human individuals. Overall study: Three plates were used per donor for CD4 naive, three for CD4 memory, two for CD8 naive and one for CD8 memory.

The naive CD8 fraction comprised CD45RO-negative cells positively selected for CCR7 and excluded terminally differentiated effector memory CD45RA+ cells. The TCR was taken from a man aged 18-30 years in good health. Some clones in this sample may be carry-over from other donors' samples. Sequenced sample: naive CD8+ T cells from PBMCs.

CDR3 bases: TGTGCCAGCAGCCTGCGACAGTTCTACGAGCAGTACTTC. The encoded protein is CASSLRQFYEQYF. The chain combines TRBV5-6 with TRBJ2-7; the D gene is possibly TRBD1 (5 bases). V lost 4 bases, J lost 3 bases, and 11 bases lay in between. Germline CDR1 reads SGHDT; CDR2 reads YYEEEE. The CDR3 length is 13 residues.